The rows below give T cell receptor beta chains drawn from one sample of a study of cytomegalovirus exposure and HLA in healthy donors. Clones were sequenced by immunoSEQ multiplex PCR, and TCRdb holds only the in-frame ones, with some missing. The data show 200,000 to 250,000 clones, with roughly 85% seen just once and 4.5% to 7% held by the top ten. The sequenced sample consisted of PBMCs. These TCRs come from a woman aged 18-29 years in good health and CMV-seronegative. CDR3s include the opening cysteine and the closing phenylalanine or tryptophan. D genes are given only for firm matches. Some rows mark clone size as missing; the rest say once, few, many or name a class of expanded clone.

d_gene,v_gene,abundance,j_gene,CDR3aa,CDR3nt
NA,TRBV7-2,NA,TRBJ2-7,CASSYQPTVRTYEQYF,TGTGCCAGCAGCTACCAGCCGACAGTCAGGACCTACGAGCAGTACTTC
NA,TRBV5-1,NA,TRBJ2-1,CASSAIRAPQNNEQFF,TGCGCCAGCAGCGCCATCAGGGCACCACAAAACAATGAGCAGTTCTTC
NA,TRBV30,NA,TRBJ2-7,CAGSGSTYEQYF,TGTGCCGGGTCGGGCAGTACCTACGAGCAGTACTTC
TRBD1,TRBV4-2,NA,TRBJ2-7,CASSPDGTGGYEQYF,TGTGCCAGCAGCCCGGATGGGACAGGGGGGTACGAGCAGTACTTC
TRBD2,TRBV9,NA,TRBJ2-7,CASSAGGLADSEQYF,TGTGCCAGCAGCGCCGGGGGACTAGCCGACAGTGAGCAGTACTTC
TRBD1,TRBV28,NA,TRBJ2-7,CASRTGTGTYEQYF,TGTGCCAGCAGGACCGGGACAGGGACCTACGAGCAGTACTTC
TRBD1,TRBV6-5,NA,TRBJ1-2,CASTRGTGYGYTF,TGTGCCAGCACCCGCGGGACAGGCTATGGCTACACCTTC
NA,TRBV2,once,TRBJ2-1,CASTPDRYNEQFF,TGTGCCAGCACCCCGGACAGATACAATGAGCAGTTCTTC
NA,TRBV27,NA,TRBJ2-2,CASSFTAGELFF,TGTGCCAGCAGTTTTACGGCCGGGGAGCTGTTTTTT
NA,TRBV9,once,TRBJ2-6,CASSEGAGANVLTF,TGTGCCAGCAGCGAGGGGGCTGGGGCCAACGTCCTGACTTTC
NA,TRBV7-6,NA,TRBJ2-2,CASSLGGGTMAGELFF,TGTGCCAGCAGCTTAGGCGGAGGGACCATGGCCGGGGAGCTGTTTTTT
TRBD2,TRBV5-8,few,TRBJ2-7,CASSTGTSGSYEQYF,TGTGCCAGCAGCACCGGGACTAGCGGCTCCTACGAGCAGTACTTC
NA,TRBV4-2,NA,TRBJ2-2,CASSQENGELFF,TGTGCCAGCAGCCAAGAGAACGGGGAGCTGTTTTTT
NA,TRBV5-1,NA,TRBJ2-3,CASSPFQGTQYF,TGCGCCAGCAGCCCATTTCAGGGTACGCAGTATTTT
NA,TRBV30,NA,TRBJ2-1,CAWSTGPGEQFF,TGTGCCTGGAGTACGGGGCCAGGTGAGCAGTTCTTC
NA,TRBV28,NA,TRBJ1-2,CASSSNRAPNYGYTF,TGTGCCAGCAGTTCTAACAGGGCACCTAACTATGGCTACACCTTC
NA,TRBV27,NA,TRBJ2-3,CASSSPGKISTDTQYF,TGTGCCAGCAGTTCGCCCGGGAAGATTAGCACAGATACGCAGTATTTT
TRBD1,TRBV7-3,once,TRBJ2-2,CASNLPGGAGTGELFF,TGTGCCAGCAACTTACCAGGGGGCGCGGGCACCGGGGAGCTGTTTTTT